This T cell receptor beta chain comes out of a study of Graves' ophthalmopathy and Graves' hyperthyroidism. At the level of the study: Investigators collected peripheral blood at initial diagnosis, before any treatment was given.

The V segment lost 5 bases and the J segment 6 bases; nucleotides outside the gene matches: 5. Germline V gene sequence: CDR1 SGHTA, CDR2 FQGNSA. This CDR3 comprises 14 residues. If no ophthalmopathy appeared within 18 months of follow-up, hyperthyroidism was termed stable. Diagnosis was based on clinical symptoms, serum thyroxine, TRAb, thyroid ultrasound and orbital computed tomography. This clonotype has ten or more counts. Its antigen is still unknown. Using RNA transcripts, the TCR beta CDR3 regions were amplified. HTBI primers were used in a first-round RT-PCR, which preceded a second-round multiplex PCR. TCRdb redid the calling of the multiplex PCR reads with MiXCR, one entry per CDR3 protein. The sample yields some 410,000 distinct CDR3 sequences, around a fifth seen once. Overall study findings and caveats: Blood contained most expanded thyroid clonotypes exceeding 0.001 frequency.

The chain links TRBV7-2 to TRBJ2-5, with 11 nucleotides matching TRBD2. The sequence derives from a woman aged 18-30 years with stable Graves' hyperthyroidism. The sample consisted of peripheral blood. The CDR3 region is CASSTTSGIKTQYF. In nucleotides, the CDR3 is TGTGCCAGCAGCACGACTAGCGGGATAAAGACCCAGTACTTC.